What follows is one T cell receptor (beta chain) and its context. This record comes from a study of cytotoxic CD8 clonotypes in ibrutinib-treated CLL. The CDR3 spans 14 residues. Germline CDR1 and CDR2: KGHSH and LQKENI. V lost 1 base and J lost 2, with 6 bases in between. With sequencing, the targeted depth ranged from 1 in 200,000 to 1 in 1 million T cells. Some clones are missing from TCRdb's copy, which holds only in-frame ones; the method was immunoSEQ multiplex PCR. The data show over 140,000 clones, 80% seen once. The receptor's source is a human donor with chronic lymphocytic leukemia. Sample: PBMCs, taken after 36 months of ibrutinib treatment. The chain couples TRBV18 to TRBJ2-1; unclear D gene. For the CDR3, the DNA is TGTGCCAGCTCACCACGGGCAGCCTACAATGAGCAGTTCTTC. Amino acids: CASSPRAAYNEQFF.